The clone carrying this T cell receptor beta chain appeared a single time. CDR1 is LGHDT and CDR2 is YNNKEL in the germline V gene (reference sequence). V gave up 4 bases and J gave up 6 bases, with 10 bases separating them. The CDR3 consists of 12 residues. This record comes from a study of blood T cell repertoires in COVID-19. Clones were read by immunoSEQ multiplex PCR, and TCRdb kept only the in-frame ones, dropping some. The table includes some 240,000 clones, roughly 80% detected once. This TCR was sampled from a woman in her sixties with active or convalescent COVID-19. Sequencing was carried out using peripheral blood. The chain combines TRBV3-1 (or the pseudogene TRBV3-2) with TRBJ2-7; TRBD2 is a possible D gene (5 bases). CDR3 nucleotide sequence: TGTGCCAGCAGCCTCCTAGCTGCCGAGCAGTACTTC. This encodes CASSLLAAEQYF.